A selection of T cell receptor beta chains follows, all from one sample in a study of blood T cell repertoires in COVID-19. Clones were read by immunoSEQ multiplex PCR, and TCRdb kept only the in-frame ones, dropping some. The data contain 250,000 to 350,000 clones, 80% to 90% of them singletons. Sequencing input: PBMCs or T cells enriched from blood (not recorded which). These receptors were taken from a woman aged 18-30 years who had recovered from COVID-19. CDR3s include the opening cysteine and the closing phenylalanine or tryptophan. D genes are given only for firm matches. For some rows the clone size is stated as once, few or many, or as a class when expanded; others skip it.

clone_size,v_call,j_call,d_call,cdr3_aa,cdr3_nt
NA,TRBV3-1/TRBV3-2,TRBJ2-3,NA,CASSVTASTDTQYF,TGTGCCAGCAGTGTGACAGCATCCACAGATACGCAGTATTTT
NA,TRBV19,TRBJ2-6,NA,CASSMRQRSNVLTF,TGTGCCAGTAGTATGCGGCAGAGGTCCAACGTCCTGACTTTC
NA,TRBV14,TRBJ1-6,TRBD1,CASSQGTGLGGSPLHF,TGTGCCAGCAGCCAAGGGACAGGCCTCGGAGGATCACCCCTCCACTTT
NA,TRBV10-1,TRBJ2-3,TRBD2,CASSIGGIGADTQYF,TGCGCCAGCAGTATCGGGGGGATCGGCGCAGATACGCAGTATTTT
NA,TRBV28,TRBJ2-7,NA,CASTLGGGSSYEQYF,TGTGCCAGCACCCTCGGTGGAGGGTCGTCCTACGAGCAGTACTTC
NA,TRBV7-8,TRBJ1-1,TRBD1,CASSTTGGTEAFF,TGTGCCAGCAGCACCACAGGGGGCACTGAAGCTTTCTTT
few,TRBV4-2,TRBJ2-1,TRBD1,CASSQGSTGVNEQFF,TGTGCCAGCAGCCAGGGTTCGACAGGGGTGAATGAGCAGTTCTTC
NA,TRBV30,TRBJ1-5,NA,CAWSVGFSGQPQHF,TGTGCCTGGAGTGTAGGGTTTTCAGGGCAGCCCCAGCATTTT
NA,TRBV2,TRBJ2-2,NA,CASRTGIANTGELFF,TGTGCCAGCAGAACAGGAATCGCGAACACCGGGGAGCTGTTTTTT
NA,TRBV6-5,TRBJ1-1,NA,CASHTGVSWAFF,TGTGCCAGTCATACAGGCGTATCGTGGGCTTTCTTT
NA,TRBV7-9,TRBJ2-5,TRBD1,CASSLGTGGETQYF,TGTGCCAGCAGCTTAGGGACAGGGGGGGAGACCCAGTACTTC
NA,TRBV20-1,TRBJ2-7,NA,CSARDRPTQYF,TGCAGTGCTAGAGATCGTCCGACTCAGTACTTC
once,TRBV9,TRBJ1-1,NA,CASSRGEASTEAFF,TGTGCCAGCAGCCGAGGCGAGGCTTCCACTGAAGCTTTCTTT
NA,TRBV5-6,TRBJ2-7,TRBD1,CASSPGRQGARPYEQYF,TGTGCCAGCAGCCCTGGCCGGCAGGGGGCCCGACCCTACGAGCAGTACTTC
NA,TRBV27,TRBJ2-2,TRBD2,CASSFQTSGDRTNTGELFF,TGTGCCAGCAGTTTCCAGACTAGCGGGGACCGGACGAACACCGGGGAGCTGTTTTTT
NA,TRBV5-1,TRBJ1-1,NA,CASSPGPRGTEAFF,TGCGCCAGCAGCCCGGGCCCGCGGGGCACTGAAGCTTTCTTT
once,TRBV13,TRBJ1-1,TRBD1,CASSPTGSAEAFF,TGTGCCAGCAGCCCGACAGGGAGCGCTGAAGCTTTCTTT
NA,TRBV18,TRBJ1-1,TRBD1,CASSPRVGTGGGTEAFF,TGTGCCAGCTCACCACGGGTGGGTACAGGGGGAGGCACTGAAGCTTTCTTT
NA,TRBV28,TRBJ1-2,TRBD1,CASGTGGSKGYTF,TGTGCCAGCGGAACAGGGGGCAGCAAAGGCTACACCTTC
NA,TRBV7-6,TRBJ1-1,TRBD1,CASSLFPTTGGITEAFF,TGTGCCAGCAGCCTCTTCCCCACGACAGGGGGCATCACTGAAGCTTTCTTT
NA,TRBV5-5,TRBJ1-2,NA,CASSLEPATYGYTF,TGTGCCAGCAGCTTGGAGCCCGCCACCTATGGCTACACCTTC
NA,TRBV5-5,TRBJ1-6,NA,CASSPGHPQVGNSPLHF,TGTGCCAGCAGCCCGGGACATCCTCAAGTCGGGAATTCACCCCTCCACTTT
NA,TRBV5-4,TRBJ1-2,TRBD1,CASSPSGTGGPKGYGYTF,TGTGCCAGCAGCCCATCCGGGACAGGGGGCCCTAAAGGCTATGGCTACACCTTC
NA,TRBV2,TRBJ1-2,NA,CASSERERGNYGYTF,TGTGCCAGCAGTGAAAGGGAAAGAGGGAACTATGGCTACACCTTC
NA,TRBV19,TRBJ2-1,TRBD2,CASSPGLVVNEQFF,TGTGCCAGTAGTCCGGGACTAGTCGTCAATGAGCAGTTCTTC
NA,TRBV5-4,TRBJ2-7,TRBD1,CASSFGTGNPYEQYF,TGTGCCAGCAGCTTTGGGACAGGGAACCCCTACGAGCAGTACTTC
NA,TRBV5-4,TRBJ1-2,NA,CASSLDGGYGYTF,TGTGCCAGCAGCTTAGACGGAGGCTATGGCTACACCTTC
NA,TRBV7-9,TRBJ1-4,TRBD1,CASSSRTGGSLDEKLFF,TGTGCCAGCAGCTCCCGGACAGGGGGCAGCCTTGACGAAAAACTGTTTTTT
NA,TRBV28,TRBJ1-2,NA,CASSLVGVYGYTF,TGTGCCAGCAGTTTGGTCGGGGTCTATGGCTACACCTTC
few,TRBV7-2,TRBJ2-1,TRBD2,CASSPPGLAGVSNEQFF,TGTGCCAGCAGCCCCCCGGGACTAGCGGGGGTCTCCAATGAGCAGTTCTTC
NA,TRBV19,TRBJ1-1,NA,CASTDSGGAKTEAFF,TGTGCCAGTACCGACTCCGGGGGGGCGAAAACTGAAGCTTTCTTT
NA,TRBV20-1,TRBJ2-4,TRBD1,CSAFTGGIQYF,TGCAGTGCTTTTACAGGGGGCATTCAGTACTTC
NA,TRBV15,TRBJ2-7,NA,CATNAGGRDEQYF,TGTGCCACCAACGCCGGGGGGCGGGACGAGCAGTACTTC
NA,TRBV5-1,TRBJ1-6,TRBD1,CASYLYLGQGDSPLHF,TGCGCCAGCTATCTATACTTGGGACAGGGAGATTCACCCCTCCACTTT
NA,TRBV11-2,TRBJ2-1,NA,CASSLDQQGHEQFF,TGTGCCAGCAGCTTAGATCAGCAGGGCCATGAGCAGTTCTTC
NA,TRBV2,TRBJ1-6,NA,CASGVGGGNSPLHF,TGTGCCAGCGGGGTCGGGGGTGGAAATTCACCCCTCCACTTT
NA,TRBV2,TRBJ1-1,NA,CASSLDRYEAFF,TGTGCCAGCAGCCTAGACAGGTATGAAGCTTTCTTT
NA,TRBV11-2,TRBJ1-4,NA,CASSLNLVMGGIGEKLFF,TGTGCCAGCAGCTTAAATTTAGTCATGGGGGGGATCGGGGAAAAACTGTTTTTT
NA,TRBV5-1,TRBJ2-2,NA,CASSLPGTGELFF,TGCGCCAGCAGCTTGCCCGGCACCGGGGAGCTGTTTTTT
once,TRBV12-5,TRBJ1-1,NA,CASGATANTEAFF,TGTGCTAGTGGGGCAACAGCGAACACTGAAGCTTTCTTT
NA,TRBV6-5,TRBJ2-7,TRBD2,CASSPTSGGAYEQYF,TGTGCCAGCAGTCCAACTAGCGGGGGAGCTTACGAGCAGTACTTC
NA,TRBV3-1/TRBV3-2,TRBJ2-7,NA,CASSQGPGAHEQYF,TGTGCCAGCAGCCAAGGGCCGGGAGCCCACGAGCAGTACTTC
NA,TRBV9,TRBJ2-1,TRBD2,CASSVGAGGLFSYNEQFF,TGTGCCAGCAGCGTAGGTGCGGGGGGCCTCTTCTCCTACAATGAGCAGTTCTTC
once,TRBV10-3,TRBJ1-2,NA,CAVGVDGYTF,TGTGCCGTCGGGGTCGATGGCTACACCTTC
NA,TRBV5-1,TRBJ1-1,TRBD1,CASSLQGASTEAFF,TGCGCCAGCAGCTTGCAGGGGGCGAGCACTGAAGCTTTCTTT
NA,TRBV27,TRBJ2-1,NA,CASSWAGANEQFF,TGTGCCAGCAGTTGGGCCGGCGCGAATGAGCAGTTCTTC
NA,TRBV9,TRBJ2-2,NA,CASSGSVGNTGELFF,TGTGCCAGCAGCGGGAGTGTTGGGAACACCGGGGAGCTGTTTTTT
NA,TRBV21-1,TRBJ1-1,NA,CASSIGGSTEAFF,TGTGCCAGCAGCATTGGGGGGTCCACTGAAGCTTTCTTT
NA,TRBV11-3,TRBJ1-1,NA,CASSLLTGPKAFF,TGTGCCAGCAGCTTACTGACAGGCCCAAAAGCTTTCTTT
NA,TRBV7-8,TRBJ2-7,TRBD2,CASASGGAYEQYF,TGTGCCAGCGCAAGCGGGGGGGCCTACGAGCAGTACTTC
NA,TRBV30,TRBJ1-1,TRBD1,CAWSVKGQGINMNTEAFF,TGTGCCTGGAGTGTTAAGGGACAGGGGATTAACATGAACACTGAAGCTTTCTTT
NA,TRBV30,TRBJ2-1,NA,CAWRTSSYNEQFF,TGTGCCTGGAGAACGAGCTCCTACAATGAGCAGTTCTTC
NA,TRBV19,TRBJ1-5,TRBD1,CASSRAGGRGNQPQHF,TGTGCCAGTTCTCGAGCAGGGGGCAGAGGGAATCAGCCCCAGCATTTT
NA,TRBV18,TRBJ2-1,TRBD1,CASSPTGGISSEQFF,TGTGCCAGCTCACCTACAGGGGGCATCTCCTCTGAGCAGTTCTTC
NA,TRBV11-2,TRBJ1-5,TRBD1,CASSLGGQGKQPQHF,TGTGCCAGCAGCTTAGGCGGACAGGGGAAGCAGCCCCAGCATTTT
NA,TRBV5-4,TRBJ1-2,NA,CASSLVQGRGEAGYTF,TGTGCCAGCAGCTTGGTCCAGGGGAGGGGAGAGGCTGGCTACACCTTC
NA,TRBV10-3,TRBJ2-2,NA,CAIRPTGNTGELFF,TGTGCCATCAGGCCAACAGGGAACACCGGGGAGCTGTTTTTT